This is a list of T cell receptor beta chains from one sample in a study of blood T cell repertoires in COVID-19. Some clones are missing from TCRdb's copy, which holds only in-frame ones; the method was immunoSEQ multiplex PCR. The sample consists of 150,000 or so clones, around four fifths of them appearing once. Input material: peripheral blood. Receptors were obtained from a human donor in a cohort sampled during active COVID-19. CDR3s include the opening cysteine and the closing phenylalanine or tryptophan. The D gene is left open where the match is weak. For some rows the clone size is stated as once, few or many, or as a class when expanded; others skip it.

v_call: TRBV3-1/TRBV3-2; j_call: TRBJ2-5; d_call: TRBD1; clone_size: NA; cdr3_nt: TGTGCCAGCAGTCAAGGGACAGGGGGGTCGGGGGAGACCCAGTACTTC; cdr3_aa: CASSQGTGGSGETQYF
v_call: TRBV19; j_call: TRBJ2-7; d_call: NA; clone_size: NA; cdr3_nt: TGTGCCAGTAGTATAGATCTAGGACACTACGAGCAGTACTTC; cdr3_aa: CASSIDLGHYEQYF
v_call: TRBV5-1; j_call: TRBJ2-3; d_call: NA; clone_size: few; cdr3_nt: TGCGCCAGCAGACATAAGCGGGTGTCCACAGATACGCAGTATTTT; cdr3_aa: CASRHKRVSTDTQYF
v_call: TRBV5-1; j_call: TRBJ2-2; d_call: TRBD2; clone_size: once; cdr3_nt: TGCGCCAGCAGCCGGACTAGCGGAACTAACACCGGGGAGCTGTTTTTT; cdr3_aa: CASSRTSGTNTGELFF
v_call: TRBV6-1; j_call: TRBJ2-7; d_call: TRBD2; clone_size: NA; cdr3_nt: TGTGCCAGCAGTGAAGCGTCGGCGGGAGGGCTCTACGAGCAGTACTTC; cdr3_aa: CASSEASAGGLYEQYF
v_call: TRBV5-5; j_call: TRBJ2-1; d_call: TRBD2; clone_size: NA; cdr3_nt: TGTGCCAGCAGCTTAGGGACTAGCGGATACAATGAGCAGTTCTTC; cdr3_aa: CASSLGTSGYNEQFF
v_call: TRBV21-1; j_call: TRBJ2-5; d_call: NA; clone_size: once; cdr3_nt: TGTGCCATGTTCAGACAGGGGAAAAAATACCAAGAGACCCAGTACTTC; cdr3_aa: CAMFRQGKKYQETQYF
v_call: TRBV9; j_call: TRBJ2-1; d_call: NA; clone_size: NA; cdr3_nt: TGTGCCAGCAGCGCCCATGCCCGAGGGACCTACAATGAGCAGTTCTTC; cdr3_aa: CASSAHARGTYNEQFF
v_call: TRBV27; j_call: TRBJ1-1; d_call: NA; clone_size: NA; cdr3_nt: TGTGCCAGCAGTTTTGCGGGGAGTGGGAAAGCTTTCTTT; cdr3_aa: CASSFAGSGKAFF
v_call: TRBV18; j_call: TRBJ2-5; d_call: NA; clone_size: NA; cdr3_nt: TGTGCCAGCTCACGACTACTAGAGCAGGAAGAGACCCAGTACTTC; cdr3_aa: CASSRLLEQEETQYF
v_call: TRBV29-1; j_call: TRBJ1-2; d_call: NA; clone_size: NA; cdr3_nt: TGCAGCGTTGAAGAATCCCGGGGTCTCGGCTATGGCTACACCTTC; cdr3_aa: CSVEESRGLGYGYTF
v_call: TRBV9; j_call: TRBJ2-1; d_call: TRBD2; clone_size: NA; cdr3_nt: TGTGCCAGCAGCGAGCCTAGCGGGAGCTCCAATGAGCAGTTCTTC; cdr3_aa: CASSEPSGSSNEQFF
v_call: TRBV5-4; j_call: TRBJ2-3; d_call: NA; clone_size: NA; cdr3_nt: TGTGCCAGCAGCACCCCTGGGAGGGATACGCAGTATTTT; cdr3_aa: CASSTPGRDTQYF
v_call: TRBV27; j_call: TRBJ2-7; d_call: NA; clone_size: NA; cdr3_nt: TGTGCCAGCAGTCGTTATCCCGGGACACAGGGACCTTCCTACGAGCAGTACTTC; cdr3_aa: CASSRYPGTQGPSYEQYF
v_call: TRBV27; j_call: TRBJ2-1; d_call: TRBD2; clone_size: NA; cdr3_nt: TGTGCCAGCAGTTTAAGGGGGACTAGCGGAAACTCCTACAATGAGCAGTTCTTC; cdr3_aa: CASSLRGTSGNSYNEQFF
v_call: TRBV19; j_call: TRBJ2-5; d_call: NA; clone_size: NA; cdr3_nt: TGTGCCAGTAGTAACCTAGCGTTGAGATCCCCCTTCCAAGAGACCCAGTACTTC; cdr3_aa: CASSNLALRSPFQETQYF
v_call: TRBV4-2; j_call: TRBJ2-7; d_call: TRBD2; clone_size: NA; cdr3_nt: TGTGCCAGCAGCCAAGGGCGCGGGAGATTAGCTTACGAGCAGTACTTC; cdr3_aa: CASSQGRGRLAYEQYF
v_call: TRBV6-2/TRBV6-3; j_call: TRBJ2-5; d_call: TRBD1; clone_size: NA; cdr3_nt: TGTGCCAGCAGCCCTAGGGGACAGCCCGAGGAGACCCAGTACTTC; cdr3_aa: CASSPRGQPEETQYF
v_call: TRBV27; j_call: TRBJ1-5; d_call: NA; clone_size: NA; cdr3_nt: TGTGCCAGCACCACCCTTCAGGGGCAGGGACAGCCCCAGCATTTT; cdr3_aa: CASTTLQGQGQPQHF
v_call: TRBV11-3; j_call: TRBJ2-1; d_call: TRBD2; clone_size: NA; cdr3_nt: TGTGCCAGCAGCGCCAGCGGGAGCTCCTACAATGAGCAGTTCTTC; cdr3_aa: CASSASGSSYNEQFF
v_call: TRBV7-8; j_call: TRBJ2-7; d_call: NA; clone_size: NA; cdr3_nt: TGTGCCAGCAGCCTGACACGTTACGAGCAGTACTTC; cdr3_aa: CASSLTRYEQYF
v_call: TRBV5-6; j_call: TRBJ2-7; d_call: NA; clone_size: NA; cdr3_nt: TGTGCCAGCAGCAATGGGGCCTCCTACGAGCAGTACTTC; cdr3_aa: CASSNGASYEQYF
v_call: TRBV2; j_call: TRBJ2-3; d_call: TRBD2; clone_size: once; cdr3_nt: TGTGCCAGCAGAATCCGAGGGGCGGGGGGCGCAGATACGCAGTATTTT; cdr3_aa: CASRIRGAGGADTQYF
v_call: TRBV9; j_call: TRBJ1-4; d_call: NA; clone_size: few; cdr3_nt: TGTGCCAGCAGCGTAGGGGAGGGCGTGAATGAAAAACTGTTTTTT; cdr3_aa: CASSVGEGVNEKLFF
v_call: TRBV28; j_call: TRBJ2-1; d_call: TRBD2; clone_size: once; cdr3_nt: TGTGCCAGCGAAAAGGCAGGACTAGCAAATAATGAGCAGTTCTTC; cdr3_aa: CASEKAGLANNEQFF
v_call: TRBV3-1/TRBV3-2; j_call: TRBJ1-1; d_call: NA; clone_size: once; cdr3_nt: TGTGCCAGCAGTACTCAGGAAGGTGGGGCTTTCTTT; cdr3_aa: CASSTQEGGAFF
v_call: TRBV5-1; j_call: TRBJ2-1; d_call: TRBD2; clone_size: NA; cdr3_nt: TGCGCCAGCAGCAGCGGGGGACTTTACAATGAGCAGTTCTTC; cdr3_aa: CASSSGGLYNEQFF
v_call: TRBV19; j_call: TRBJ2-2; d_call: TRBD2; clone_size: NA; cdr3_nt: TGTGCCAGTAGAGAGTACAGCGGGAGGGCCCTTACCGGGGAGCTGTTTTTT; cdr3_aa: CASREYSGRALTGELFF
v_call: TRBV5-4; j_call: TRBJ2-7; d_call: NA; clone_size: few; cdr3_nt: TGTGCCAGCAGCTTCGCAGGGACCTACGAGCAGTACTTC; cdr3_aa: CASSFAGTYEQYF
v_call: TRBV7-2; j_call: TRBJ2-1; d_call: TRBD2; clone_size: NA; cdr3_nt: TGTGCCAGCAGCTCACCCAGCGGGAGCGTTTCCTTGGGCTACAATGAGCAGTTCTTC; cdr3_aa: CASSSPSGSVSLGYNEQFF
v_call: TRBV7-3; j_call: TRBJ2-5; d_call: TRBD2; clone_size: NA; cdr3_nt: TGTGCCAGCAGCCCTATGGGCCTAGCGGAAGAGACCCAGTACTTC; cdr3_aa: CASSPMGLAEETQYF
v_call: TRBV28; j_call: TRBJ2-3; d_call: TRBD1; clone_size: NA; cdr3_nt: TGTGCCAGCAGTTTATACGGGGTTCGGGACAGCCAGGGGGATACGCAGTATTTT; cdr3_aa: CASSLYGVRDSQGDTQYF
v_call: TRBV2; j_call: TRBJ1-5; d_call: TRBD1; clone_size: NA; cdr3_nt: TGTGCCAGCAAAAAAACAGGGGGGGCTCAGCCCCAGCATTTT; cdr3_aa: CASKKTGGAQPQHF
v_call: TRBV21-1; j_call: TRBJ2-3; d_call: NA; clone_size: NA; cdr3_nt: TGTGCCAGCAGCAAAGCCCCAGACACAGATACGCAGTATTTT; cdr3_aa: CASSKAPDTDTQYF
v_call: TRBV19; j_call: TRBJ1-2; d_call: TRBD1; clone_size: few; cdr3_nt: TGTGCCAGTAGTGGATCAGGGGGCCGGGGCTACACCTTC; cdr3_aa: CASSGSGGRGYTF
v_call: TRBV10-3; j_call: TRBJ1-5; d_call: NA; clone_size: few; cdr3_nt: TGTGCCACCAGACTACAAGGGGATCAGCCCCAGCATTTT; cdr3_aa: CATRLQGDQPQHF
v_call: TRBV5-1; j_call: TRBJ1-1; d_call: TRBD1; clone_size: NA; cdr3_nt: TGCGCCAGCAGCCAGAAGGCGGGGACAGGGAGTCTATGGTCTGAAGCTTTCTTT; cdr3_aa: CASSQKAGTGSLWSEAFF
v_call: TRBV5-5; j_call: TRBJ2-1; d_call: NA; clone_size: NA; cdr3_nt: TGTGCCAGCAGCTTGGCAAGCGTCTCGTACAATGAGCAGTTCTTC; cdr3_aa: CASSLASVSYNEQFF
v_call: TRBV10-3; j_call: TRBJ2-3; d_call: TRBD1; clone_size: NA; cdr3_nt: TGTGCCATCAGTGAGTCCCCCCCGGACAGGGTTAGCACAGATACGCAGTATTTT; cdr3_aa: CAISESPPDRVSTDTQYF
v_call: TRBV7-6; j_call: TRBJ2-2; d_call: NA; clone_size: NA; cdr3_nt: TGTGCCAGCAGTGGAGACGGGATTAACACCGGGGAGCTGTTTTTT; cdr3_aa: CASSGDGINTGELFF
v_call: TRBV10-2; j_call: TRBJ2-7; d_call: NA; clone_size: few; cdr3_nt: TGCGCCAGCTCGCCCCGGGACTTACAGTACTTC; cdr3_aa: CASSPRDLQYF
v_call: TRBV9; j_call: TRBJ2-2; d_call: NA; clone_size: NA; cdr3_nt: TGTGCCAGACAGGGGAACACCGGGGAGCTGTTTTTT; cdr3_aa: CARQGNTGELFF
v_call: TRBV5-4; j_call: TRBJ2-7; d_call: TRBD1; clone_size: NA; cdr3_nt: TGTGCCAGCAGCTTACAGGGGTCCGAGCAGTACTTC; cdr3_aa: CASSLQGSEQYF
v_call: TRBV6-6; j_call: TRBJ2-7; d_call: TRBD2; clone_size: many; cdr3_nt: TGTGCCAGCAGTTACTCGGGGGTAGCGGGTTACGAGCAGTACTTC; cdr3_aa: CASSYSGVAGYEQYF
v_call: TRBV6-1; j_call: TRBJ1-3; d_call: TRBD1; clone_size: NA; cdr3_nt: TGTGCCAGCAGTGAAAGGACAGGGGGCAGAAACACCATATATTTT; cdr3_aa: CASSERTGGRNTIYF
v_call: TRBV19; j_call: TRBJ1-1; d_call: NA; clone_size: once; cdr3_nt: TGTGCCAGTAGTATAGTAGGCAGGGAGAACACTGAAGCTTTCTTT; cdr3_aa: CASSIVGRENTEAFF
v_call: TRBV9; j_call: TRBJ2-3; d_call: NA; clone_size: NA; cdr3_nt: TGTGCCAGCAGCGCCCGAGTCGGAGATACGCAGTATTTT; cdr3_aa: CASSARVGDTQYF
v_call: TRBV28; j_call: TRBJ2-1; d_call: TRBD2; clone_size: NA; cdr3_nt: TGTGCCAGCAGAACTAGCGGCCCCCCCTACAATGAGCAGTTCTTC; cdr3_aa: CASRTSGPPYNEQFF
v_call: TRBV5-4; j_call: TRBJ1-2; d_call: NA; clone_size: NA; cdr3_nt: TGTGCCAGCAGCTTGAACAGGCAGACTAACTATGGCTACACCTTC; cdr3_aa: CASSLNRQTNYGYTF
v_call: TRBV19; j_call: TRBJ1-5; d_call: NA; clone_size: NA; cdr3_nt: TGTGCCAGTAGTATCGGGTTGCATCAGCCCCAGCATTTT; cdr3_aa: CASSIGLHQPQHF